These 3 T cell receptor beta chains were all obtained from the same sample, sequenced in a study of T cell changes during pregnancy in multiple sclerosis (dated by TCRdb to about 2019). Library method: the immunoSEQ multiplex PCR assay. As stored in TCRdb, this immuneACCESS dataset retains in-frame rearrangements with V and J assigned. A fraction of the clones does not appear; measured against another copy, unresolved V genes explain less than half of the discrepancy, and the remainder lacks a known reason. This sample is represented by some 87,000 clones; 90% to 95% of them were singletons. The top ten hold over 0.95% of the sample. The specimen was peripheral blood, collected in the second trimester of pregnancy. Receptors were obtained from a female donor with multiple sclerosis, enrolled in a pregnancy study.

The V call is TRBV9, the J call TRBJ1-1, with TRBD1 matching 8 bases. The CDR3 extends over 14 amino acids. With 0 bases clipped from V and 4 bases from J, the junction kept 2 bases outside the gene matches. The germline V gene encodes CDR1 SGDLS and CDR2 YYNGEE. As DNA, the CDR3 is TGTGCCAGCAGCGTAGGGACAGGGACCACTGAAGCTTTCTTT. Translating gives CASSVGTGTTEAFF.

The chain carries TRBV6-1 and TRBJ2-7; weak D call: TRBD2 (6 bases). From germline, CDR1 is MNHNS and CDR2 SASEGT. The CDR3 loop spans 17 amino acids. The V end was cut by 1 base, the J end by 0 bases, with 16 bases between. The CDR3 reads CASSEGIGRMSSYEQYF. In DNA, the CDR3 is TGTGCCAGCAGTGAAGGGATAGGGAGGATGAGCTCCTACGAGCAGTACTTC.

V is TRBV30 and J is TRBJ2-2, with TRBD2 as a possible D gene (6 bases). The V end lost 1 base, the J end lost 4 bases, and 7 bases lay between the germline ends. CDR3 length: 13 amino acids. Germline CDR1 is GTSNPN and CDR2 is SVGIG (reference sequence). The CDR3 here is CAWSGAGTGELFF. The CDR3 DNA is TGTGCCTGGAGTGGAGCGGGCACCGGGGAGCTGTTTTTT.